This T cell receptor beta chain was sequenced for a study of blood T cells in healthy people across ages. Broader study findings: Age brought a roughly linear fall in TCR beta diversity measured per million T cells.

Concerning this clonotype itself: The antigen is undetermined. No conserved phenylalanine or tryptophan is present at the end of the CDR3, so a read error is the likely explanation.

J gave up 1 base and V 6 bases, and 5 bases lay outside the gene matches. Germline values: CDR1 ENHRY, CDR2 SYGVKD. The CDR3 is 14 residues long. A second PCR, run for about 7 to 11 cycles, used a sample-barcoded 5' primer plus a J-beta primer mix. One entry per CDR3 protein, called by TCRdb with MiXCR from the 5' RACE reads. The data show approximately 1,700,000 distinct CDR3 sequences, about two fifths seen once. The clonotype was recovered from a human donor in good health. This chain uses TRBV10-3 with TRBJ2-5; 7 positions agree with TRBD2. The sequenced sample was blood. The CDR3: CAIRGGGSQETQYC. The CDR3, as DNA: TGTGCCATCAGAGGCGGGGGAAGCCAAGAGACCCAGTACTGC.